Each of the 3 T cell receptor beta chains below was sequenced from the same sample in a study of blood T cell repertoires in COVID-19. Sequencing was performed with immunoSEQ multiplex PCR; in TCRdb, only in-frame clones are kept and a portion is missing. This table has more than 250,000 clones, around 83% appearing once. The sample consisted of peripheral blood. The receptors originated from a woman between 45 and 60 years old with acute or convalescent COVID-19.

V gene TRBV6-2 or TRBV6-3 combines with J gene TRBJ1-5; TRBD1 might be the D (5 bases). Trimming removed 4 bases at V and 9 bases at J, with 13 bases between. The V gene's germline CDR1 is MNHEY and CDR2 SVGEGT. The CDR3 consists of 13 residues. The CDR3 DNA is TGTGCCAGCAGTTGGGGCGGGGAGGGGCCCCAGCATTTT. Its translation: CASSWGGEGPQHF.

The rearrangement uses TRBV7-9 and TRBJ2-5; TRBD2 matches at 8 bases. Germline V CDR1 and CDR2: SEHNR, FQNEAQ (reference sequence). The CDR3 is made up of 14 amino acids. J gave up 5 bases and V 5 bases, and 7 bases lay outside the gene matches. In DNA, the CDR3 is TGTGCCAGCAGCCCCCGGGGGGGGAGGGAGACCCAGTACTTC. It is translated as CASSPRGGRETQYF.

V and J are TRBV27 and TRBJ2-1; D gene ambiguous. The CDR3 contains 14 residues. From germline, CDR1 is MNHEY and CDR2 SMNVEV (reference sequence). V was cut by 5 bases and J by 3 bases, with 11 bases left in between. CDR3 DNA sequence: TGTGCCAGCAGTCGGTCCCCTTACTACAATGAGCAGTTCTTC. This sequence encodes CASSRSPYYNEQFF.